This T cell receptor (beta chain) stems from a study of spatial heterogeneity in lung cancer. Study-wide background: The cohort: under 80 early-stage, untreated non-small cell lung cancer patients. There were, on average, more than 9.5 raw-read appearances for each unique TCR and UMI combination. The authors sequenced available follow-up PBMC samples, taken a median of about 24 months after resection.

In this sample, this clonotype turned up many times. TCRdb itself ran the 5' RACE reads through MiXCR, one entry per CDR3 protein. The table lists roughly 120,000 distinct CDR3 sequences, approximately 12% of them singletons. As for time point: blood at routine non-recurrence follow-up after resection. Unsorted tumor, nontumor lung tissue or cryopreserved PBMC supplied the whole RNA. CDR1 is MDHEN, CDR2 SYDVKM, per germline. Trimming stripped 8 bases from V and 7 bases from J, with 9 bases between. The CDR3 consists of 10 residues. This clonotype was sampled from a male donor with early-stage non-small cell lung cancer. Sequencing used PBMCs, obtained at follow-up. The chain carries TRBV28 and TRBJ2-7, with a weak D call TRBD1 (5 bases). The DNA for the CDR3 is TGTGCCAGCCAGGGCCTAGAGCAGTACTTC. This translates into CASQGLEQYF.